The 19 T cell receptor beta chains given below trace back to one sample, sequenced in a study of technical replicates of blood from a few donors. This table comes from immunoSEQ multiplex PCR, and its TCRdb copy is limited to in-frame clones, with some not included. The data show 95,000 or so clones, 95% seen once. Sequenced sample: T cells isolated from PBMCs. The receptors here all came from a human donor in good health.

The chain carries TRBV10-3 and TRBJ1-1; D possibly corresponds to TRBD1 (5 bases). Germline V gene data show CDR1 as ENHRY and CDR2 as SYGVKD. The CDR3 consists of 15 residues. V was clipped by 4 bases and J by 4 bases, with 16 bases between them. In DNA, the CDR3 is TGTGCCATCAGTGGTCCGGGAAACGGGGGCACTGAAGCTTTCTTT. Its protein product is CAISGPGNGGTEAFF.

The CDR3 spells CASSQFESNEQYF. The CDR3 region has the DNA TGTGCCAGCTCACAATTTGAATCTAACGAGCAGTACTTC. V and J are TRBV18 and TRBJ2-7; D gene unclear. Germline V CDR1 and CDR2: KGHSH, LQKENI. The CDR3 loop spans 13 amino acids. The germline V and J ends were trimmed by 4 bases and 5 bases, with 12 bases remaining between them.

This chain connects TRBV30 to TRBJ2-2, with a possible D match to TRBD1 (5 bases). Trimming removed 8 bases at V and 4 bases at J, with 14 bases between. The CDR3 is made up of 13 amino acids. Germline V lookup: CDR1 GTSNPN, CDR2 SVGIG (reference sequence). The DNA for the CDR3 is TGTGCCCTGACAGACTTGGGCACCGGGGAGCTGTTTTTT. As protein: CALTDLGTGELFF.

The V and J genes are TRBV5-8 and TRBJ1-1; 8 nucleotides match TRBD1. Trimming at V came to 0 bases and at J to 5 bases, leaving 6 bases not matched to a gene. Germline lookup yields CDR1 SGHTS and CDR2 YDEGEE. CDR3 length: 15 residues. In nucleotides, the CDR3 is TGTGCCAGCAGCTTGGGGTTGACAGGGGAGACTGAAGCTTTCTTT. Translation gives CASSLGLTGETEAFF.

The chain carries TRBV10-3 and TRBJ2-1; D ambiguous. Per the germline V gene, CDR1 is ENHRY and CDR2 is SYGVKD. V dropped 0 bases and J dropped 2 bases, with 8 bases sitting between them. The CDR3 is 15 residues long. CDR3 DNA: TGTGCCATCAGTGAGTCCGGAGTAGCCTACAATGAGCAGTTCTTC. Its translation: CAISESGVAYNEQFF.

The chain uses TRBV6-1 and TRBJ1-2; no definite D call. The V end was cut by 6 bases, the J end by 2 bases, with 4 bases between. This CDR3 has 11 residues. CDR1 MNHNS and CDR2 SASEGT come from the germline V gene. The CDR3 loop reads CASSLNYGYTF. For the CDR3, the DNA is TGTGCCAGCAGCCTAAACTATGGCTACACCTTC.

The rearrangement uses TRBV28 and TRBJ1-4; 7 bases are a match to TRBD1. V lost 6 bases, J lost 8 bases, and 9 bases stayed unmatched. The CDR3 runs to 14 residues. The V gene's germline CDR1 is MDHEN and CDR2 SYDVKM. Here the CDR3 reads CASSSTGLGEKLFF. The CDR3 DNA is TGTGCCAGCAGCTCGACAGGGCTGGGGGAAAAACTGTTTTTT. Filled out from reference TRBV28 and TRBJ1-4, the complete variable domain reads DVKVTQSSRYLVKRTGEKVFLECVQDMDHENMFWYRQDPGLGLRLIYFSYDVKMKEKGDIPEGYSVSREKKERFSLILESASTNQTSMYLCASSSTGLGEKLFFGSGTQLSVL.

The CDR3, as DNA: TGTGCCAGCAGCGTCGAACCGGGACAGGGGGTCAATGAGCAGTTCTTC. It is translated as CASSVEPGQGVNEQFF. The chain links TRBV9 to TRBJ2-1; 11 bases align to TRBD1. Germline CDR1 reads SGDLS; CDR2 reads YYNGEE. V shed 2 bases, J shed 6 bases, and the junction held 7 bases outside the gene matches. This CDR3 region has 16 residues. The full variable domain, with the rest looked up from reference TRBV9 and TRBJ2-1, is DSGVTQTPKHLITATGQRVTLRCSPRSGDLSVYWYQQSLDQGLQFLIQYYNGEERAKGNILERFSAQQFPDLHSELNLSSLELGDSALYFCASSVEPGQGVNEQFFGPGTRLTVL.

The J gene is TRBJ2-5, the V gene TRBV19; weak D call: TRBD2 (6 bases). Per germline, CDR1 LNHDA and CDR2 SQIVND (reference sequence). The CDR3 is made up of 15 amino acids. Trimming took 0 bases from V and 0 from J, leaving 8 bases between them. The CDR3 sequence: CASSIDRGNQETQYF. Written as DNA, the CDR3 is TGTGCCAGTAGTATAGATCGCGGGAACCAAGAGACCCAGTACTTC.

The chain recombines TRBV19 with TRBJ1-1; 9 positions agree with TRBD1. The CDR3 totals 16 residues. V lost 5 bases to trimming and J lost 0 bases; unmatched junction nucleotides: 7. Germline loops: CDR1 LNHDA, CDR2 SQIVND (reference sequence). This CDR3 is CASSARRDRVNTEAFF. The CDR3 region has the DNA TGTGCCAGTAGTGCGAGACGGGACAGGGTGAACACTGAAGCTTTCTTT.

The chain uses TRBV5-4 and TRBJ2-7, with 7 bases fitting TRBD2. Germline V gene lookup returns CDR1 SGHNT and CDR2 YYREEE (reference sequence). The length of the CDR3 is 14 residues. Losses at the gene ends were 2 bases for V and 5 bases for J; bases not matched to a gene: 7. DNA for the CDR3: TGTGCCAGCAGCTTAGGACTAGAGCTGAACGAGCAGTACTTC. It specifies CASSLGLELNEQYF.

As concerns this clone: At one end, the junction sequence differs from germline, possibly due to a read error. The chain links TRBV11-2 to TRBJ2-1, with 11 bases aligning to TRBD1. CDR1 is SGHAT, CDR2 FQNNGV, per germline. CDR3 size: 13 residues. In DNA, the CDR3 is TGTGCCAGCAGCACCTACCATGGGGACAGGGGGGTCTTC. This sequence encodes CASSTYHGDRGVF.

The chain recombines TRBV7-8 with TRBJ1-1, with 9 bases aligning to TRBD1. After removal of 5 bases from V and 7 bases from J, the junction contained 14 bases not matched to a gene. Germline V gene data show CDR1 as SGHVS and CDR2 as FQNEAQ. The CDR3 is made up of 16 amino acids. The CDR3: CASSPRPGTGFGEAFF. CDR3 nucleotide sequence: TGTGCCAGCAGCCCACGTCCCGGGACAGGGTTCGGTGAAGCTTTCTTT.

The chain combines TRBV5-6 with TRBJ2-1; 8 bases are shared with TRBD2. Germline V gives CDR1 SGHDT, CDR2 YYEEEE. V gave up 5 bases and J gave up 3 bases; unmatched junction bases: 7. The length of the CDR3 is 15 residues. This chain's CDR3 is CASSRQLAGYNEQFF. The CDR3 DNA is TGTGCCAGCAGTCGTCAGCTAGCGGGCTACAATGAGCAGTTCTTC.

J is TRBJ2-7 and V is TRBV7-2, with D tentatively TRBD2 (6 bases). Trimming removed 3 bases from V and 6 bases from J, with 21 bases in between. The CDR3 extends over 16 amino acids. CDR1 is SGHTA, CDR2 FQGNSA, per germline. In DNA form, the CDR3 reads TGTGCCAGCAGCTTCCCACCCCCGGAGGGTACGGGCGAGCAGTACTTC. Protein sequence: CASSFPPPEGTGEQYF. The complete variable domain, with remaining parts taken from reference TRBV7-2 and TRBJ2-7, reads GAGVSQSPSNKVTEKGKDVELRCDPISGHTALYWYRQSLGQGLEFLIYFQGNSAPDKSGLPSDRFSAERTGGSVSTLTIQRTQQEDSAVYLCASSFPPPEGTGEQYFGPGTRLTVT.

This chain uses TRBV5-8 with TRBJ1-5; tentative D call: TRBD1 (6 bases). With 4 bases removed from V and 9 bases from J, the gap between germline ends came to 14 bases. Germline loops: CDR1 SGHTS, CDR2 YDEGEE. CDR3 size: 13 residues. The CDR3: CASSPTGPRPQHF. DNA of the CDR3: TGTGCCAGCAGCCCTACAGGGCCCCGGCCCCAGCATTTT.

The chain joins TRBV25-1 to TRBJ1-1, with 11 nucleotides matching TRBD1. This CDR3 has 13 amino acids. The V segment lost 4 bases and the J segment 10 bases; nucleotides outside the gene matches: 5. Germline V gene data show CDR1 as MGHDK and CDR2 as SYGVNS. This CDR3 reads CASSGGTGGRAFF. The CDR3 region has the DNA TGTGCCAGCAGTGGGGGGACAGGGGGAAGAGCTTTCTTT.

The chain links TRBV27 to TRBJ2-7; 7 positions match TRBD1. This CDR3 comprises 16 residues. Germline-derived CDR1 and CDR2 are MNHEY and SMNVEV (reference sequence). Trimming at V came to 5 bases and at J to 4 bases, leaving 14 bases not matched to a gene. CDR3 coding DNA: TGTGCCAGCAGTCCGAGACAGGGAGAGTCCCCTTACGAGCAGTACTTC. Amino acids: CASSPRQGESPYEQYF.

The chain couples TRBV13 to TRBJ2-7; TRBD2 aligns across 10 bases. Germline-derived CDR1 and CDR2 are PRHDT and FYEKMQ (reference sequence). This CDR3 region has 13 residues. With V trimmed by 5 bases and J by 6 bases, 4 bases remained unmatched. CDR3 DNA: TGTGCCAGCAGCACCTCTAGCGGGGGCGAGCAGTACTTC. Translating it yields CASSTSSGGEQYF.